One TCR beta chain is described in this entry. This record belongs to a study of blood T cell repertoires in COVID-19. Generated by immunoSEQ multiplex PCR, the TCRdb table keeps only in-frame clones and is missing some. The top ten hold under 1.3% of the sample, which has 300,000 or so clones, more than 85% seen once. CDR1 is SQVTM and CDR2 is ANQGSEA in the germline V gene. The CDR3 runs to 12 residues. Trimming cost V 7 bases and J 4 bases, with 12 bases left between them. This TCR came from a woman in her thirties who had recovered from COVID-19. The chain couples TRBV29-1 to TRBJ2-3, with a possible D match to TRBD1 (5 bases). Sequencing was carried out using PBMCs or T cells enriched from blood (not recorded which). The CDR3 region is CSAGQGSDTQYF. In DNA form, the CDR3 reads TGCAGCGCCGGTCAGGGTTCAGATACGCAGTATTTT.